This paragraph reports one T cell receptor (beta chain). Its antigen is unknown. This sample is part of a study of shared clonotypes between healthy human individuals. General observations from the study: Sorted-subset sequencing was shown by rarefaction to be incomplete despite large depth.

From germline, CDR1 is SGHVS and CDR2 FQNEAQ. Trimming cost V 1 base and J 3 bases, with 9 bases left between them. This CDR3 contains 14 residues. Naive CD8 cells lacked CD45RO and underwent positive selection for CCR7, leaving out terminally differentiated effector memory CD45RA+ cells. The assay was immunoSEQ multiplex PCR, and TCRdb's table has in-frame clones only and misses some. The data contain some 2,100,000 clones, 93% of them singletons. Sequencing used naive CD8+ T cells from PBMCs. This clonotype was sampled from a man aged 18-30 years in good health. Some clones in this sample may be carry-over from other donors' samples. The chain joins TRBV7-8 to TRBJ2-5; no firm D call. CDR3 loop: CASSLVLLEETQYF. In DNA, the CDR3 is TGTGCCAGCAGCTTAGTGCTGCTTGAAGAGACCCAGTACTTC.